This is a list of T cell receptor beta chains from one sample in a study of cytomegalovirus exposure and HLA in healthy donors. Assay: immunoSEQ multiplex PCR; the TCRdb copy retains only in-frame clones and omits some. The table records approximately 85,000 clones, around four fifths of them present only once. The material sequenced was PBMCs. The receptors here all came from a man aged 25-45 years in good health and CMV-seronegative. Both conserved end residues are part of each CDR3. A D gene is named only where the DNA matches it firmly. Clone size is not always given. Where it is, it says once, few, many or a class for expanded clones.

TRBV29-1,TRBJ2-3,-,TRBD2,CSVVMERGSTDTQYF,TGCAGCGTTGTGATGGAGCGGGGAAGCACAGATACGCAGTATTTT
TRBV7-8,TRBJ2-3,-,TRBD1,CASSLRDRGRGTDTQYF,TGTGCCAGCAGCTTACGGGACAGGGGGCGCGGAACAGATACGCAGTATTTT
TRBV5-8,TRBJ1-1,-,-,CASSLGQRNTEAFF,TGTGCCAGCAGCTTGGGACAAAGGAACACTGAAGCTTTCTTT
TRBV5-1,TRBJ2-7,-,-,CASSLNPQGNSYEQYF,TGCGCCAGCAGCTTAAACCCTCAGGGGAATTCCTACGAGCAGTACTTC
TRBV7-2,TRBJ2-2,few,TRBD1,CASRRRQGVPGELFF,TGTGCCAGCAGGAGACGACAGGGGGTCCCCGGGGAGCTGTTTTTT
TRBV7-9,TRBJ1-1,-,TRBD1,CASSFDRGPEAFF,TGTGCCAGCAGCTTTGACAGGGGGCCCGAAGCTTTCTTT
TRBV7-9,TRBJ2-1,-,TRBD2,CASSPPGLAGGNEQFF,TGTGCCAGCAGCCCTCCGGGACTAGCGGGAGGCAATGAGCAGTTCTTC
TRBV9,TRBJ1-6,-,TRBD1,CASSVKGQGSPLHF,TGTGCCAGCAGCGTAAAGGGACAGGGGTCACCCCTCCACTTT
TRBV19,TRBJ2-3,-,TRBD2,CASSIGGTSVYADTQYF,TGTGCCAGTAGTATAGGAGGGACTAGCGTTTACGCAGATACGCAGTATTTT
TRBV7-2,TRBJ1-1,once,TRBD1,CASSLDAGGDTEAFF,TGTGCCAGCAGCTTAGATGCAGGGGGAGACACTGAAGCTTTCTTT
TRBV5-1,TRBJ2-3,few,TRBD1,CASSLFPPGTGAQDTQYF,TGCGCCAGCAGCTTGTTCCCGCCTGGGACAGGGGCTCAAGATACGCAGTATTTT
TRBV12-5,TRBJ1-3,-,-,CASGVARLAVGTIYF,TGTGCTAGTGGAGTCGCACGGCTCGCGGTCGGCACCATATATTTT
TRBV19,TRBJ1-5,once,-,CASSGGGFQPQHF,TGTGCCAGTAGTGGCGGGGGGTTTCAGCCCCAGCATTTT
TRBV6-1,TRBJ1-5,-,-,CASTRGRGDQPQHF,TGTGCCAGCACCCGAGGACGGGGAGATCAGCCCCAGCATTTT
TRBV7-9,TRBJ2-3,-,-,CASSHLEGEEVYTQYF,TGTGCCAGCAGCCATTTAGAAGGGGAAGAGGTGTATACGCAGTATTTT
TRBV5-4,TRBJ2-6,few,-,CASSWAHSGANVLTF,TGTGCCAGCAGCTGGGCGCACTCTGGGGCCAACGTCCTGACTTTC
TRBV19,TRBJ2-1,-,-,CASSILFSGTRRNEQFF,TGTGCCAGTAGTATTTTATTTTCGGGCACCCGGAGGAATGAGCAGTTCTTC
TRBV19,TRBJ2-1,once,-,CASSYGSPSVNEQFF,TGTGCCAGTAGTTACGGTTCCCCGTCGGTCAATGAGCAGTTCTTC
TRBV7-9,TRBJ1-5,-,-,CASSPNSRDRNQPQHF,TGTGCCAGCAGCCCAAACAGCAGGGATCGCAATCAGCCCCAGCATTTT
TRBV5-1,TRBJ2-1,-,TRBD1,CASTVQGVSYNEQFF,TGCGCCAGCACGGTTCAGGGGGTGAGCTACAATGAGCAGTTCTTC
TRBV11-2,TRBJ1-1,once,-,CASSLLRGNTEAFF,TGTGCCAGCAGCTTACTACGGGGGAACACTGAAGCTTTCTTT
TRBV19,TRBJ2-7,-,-,CASSWGLRYEQYF,TGTGCCAGTAGTTGGGGACTCCGCTACGAGCAGTACTTC
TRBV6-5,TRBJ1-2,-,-,CASSQDTYGYTF,TGTGCCAGCAGTCAGGACACCTATGGCTACACCTTC
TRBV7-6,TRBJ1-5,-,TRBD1,CASSRTGFDQPQHF,TGTGCCAGCAGCCGGACAGGGTTCGATCAGCCCCAGCATTTT
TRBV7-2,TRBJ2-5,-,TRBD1,CASSLDRPSETQYF,TGTGCCAGCAGCCTGGACAGGCCCTCAGAGACCCAGTACTTC
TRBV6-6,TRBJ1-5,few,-,CASSYSTGYSNQPQHF,TGTGCCAGCAGTTACTCGACTGGGTATAGCAATCAGCCCCAGCATTTT